Listed below are T cell receptor beta chains from one sample, sequenced in a study of T cell changes during pregnancy in multiple sclerosis. The table came from immunoSEQ multiplex PCR; TCRdb's copy has only in-frame clones and leaves some out. This sample has about 42,000 clones; around four fifths occur once, and the top ten carry about 0.64%. The input for sequencing was CD4+ T cells from peripheral blood mononuclear cells, taken before pregnancy. Receptors originate from a female donor with multiple sclerosis, enrolled in a pregnancy study. Both conserved end residues are part of each CDR3. A D gene is named only where the DNA matches it firmly. Rows may omit the clone size; those that give it use once, few, many or a size class.

TGTGCCAGCCTGCCCACGACAGGGGCTAACTATGGCTACACCTTC | CASLPTTGANYGYTF | - | TRBD1 | TRBJ1-2 | TRBV19
TGTGCTAGTGGTTTCGGTGGGAACACCGGGGAGCTGTTTTTT | CASGFGGNTGELFF | - | - | TRBJ2-2 | TRBV12-5
TGTGCCAGCAGCAGCGCCTACAGGGTAGTTTCTGGAAACACCATATATTTT | CASSSAYRVVSGNTIYF | - | - | TRBJ1-3 | TRBV7-9
TGTGCCAGCAGCTTGAACAGGAACAATGAGCAGTTCTTC | CASSLNRNNEQFF | - | - | TRBJ2-1 | TRBV5-4
TGTGCCAGCTCACCACCGGGCACCACAAATTACAATGAGCAGTTCTTC | CASSPPGTTNYNEQFF | - | - | TRBJ2-1 | TRBV18
TGTGCCAGCAGCGCGAGGACAGAGGGCCCTTCAGCTTTCTTT | CASSARTEGPSAFF | - | - | TRBJ1-1 | TRBV21-1
TGTGCCTGGAGTGTTCATCGCGAGAGGTATGGCTACACCTTC | CAWSVHRERYGYTF | - | - | TRBJ1-2 | TRBV30
TGTGCCAGCAGCCAACAGGGCAGGGGTATAAATGAGCAGTTCTTC | CASSQQGRGINEQFF | once | - | TRBJ2-1 | TRBV14
TGTGCCAGCAGTACGGGGATCCTCACCGGGGAGCTGTTTTTT | CASSTGILTGELFF | - | - | TRBJ2-2 | TRBV6-5
TGTGCCAGTAGTTTAGTCGCGGGGGGTCTAGAGACCCAGTACTTC | CASSLVAGGLETQYF | - | TRBD2 | TRBJ2-5 | TRBV19
TGTGCCAGCAGCCAAAGGGACAGGAACTCCTACGAGCAGTACTTC | CASSQRDRNSYEQYF | - | TRBD1 | TRBJ2-7 | TRBV14
TGTGCCAGCAGTTACTCGTCGGGGGGTAATGAGCAGTTCTTC | CASSYSSGGNEQFF | once | TRBD2 | TRBJ2-1 | TRBV6-6
TGTGCCAGTAGTTTAGAGGGACTAGCGGGAAGTAACAATGAGCAGTTCTTC | CASSLEGLAGSNNEQFF | - | TRBD2 | TRBJ2-1 | TRBV19
TGTGCCAGCAGCTTAGTGGAGGGATCGGGCACTGAAGCTTTCTTT | CASSLVEGSGTEAFF | - | - | TRBJ1-1 | TRBV7-6
TGTGCCAGCTCACCACGTGACAACAATGAGCAGTTCTTC | CASSPRDNNEQFF | once | - | TRBJ2-1 | TRBV18
TGCGCCAGCAGCTACCAGACTGCCCCTAAAGAGACCCAGTACTTC | CASSYQTAPKETQYF | - | - | TRBJ2-5 | TRBV5-1
TGCGCCAGCAGGCGGACAGCCGGGATCGGTCCCGAGCAGTACTTC | CASRRTAGIGPEQYF | - | - | TRBJ2-7 | TRBV5-1
TGTGCCAGCAGCTTCTCCAGGGAAGGGGAGGAGGGCTACACCTTC | CASSFSREGEEGYTF | - | - | TRBJ1-2 | TRBV7-8
TGTGCCAGCAGCCCTCCCCCGCTAGCGGGGGAGGAGACCCAGTACTTC | CASSPPPLAGEETQYF | - | TRBD2 | TRBJ2-5 | TRBV7-2
TGCGCCAGCAGCTTGGAAGGCGGGGAGTCCACAGATACGCAGTATTTT | CASSLEGGESTDTQYF | - | - | TRBJ2-3 | TRBV5-1
TGTGCCAGCAGTTTCTCGGGACAAGAAGCTTTCTTT | CASSFSGQEAFF | - | - | TRBJ1-1 | TRBV27
TGTGCCACATTCCTAGCGGGAGGTCTCTCCTACGAGCAGTACTTC | CATFLAGGLSYEQYF | - | TRBD2 | TRBJ2-7 | TRBV2
TGTGCCAGCAGCCAAAACAGGGTTACCGGGGAGCTGTTTTTT | CASSQNRVTGELFF | - | - | TRBJ2-2 | TRBV7-3
TGTGCCTGGGGACAGATAAACACCATATATTTT | CAWGQINTIYF | - | - | TRBJ1-3 | TRBV30
TGCAGCGTTGCGACAGGGGGCGATCAGCCCCAGCATTTT | CSVATGGDQPQHF | - | TRBD1 | TRBJ1-5 | TRBV29-1
TGTGCCAGCAGCCTCATGGGGGCGGGGGAAGATACGCAGTATTTT | CASSLMGAGEDTQYF | - | - | TRBJ2-3 | TRBV7-2
TGTGCTAGTGGAGTAGCTTCGAACACTGAAGCTTTCTTT | CASGVASNTEAFF | once | - | TRBJ1-1 | TRBV12-5
TGTGCCAGCAGTTCAGGCAGCTACACTGAAGCTTTCTTT | CASSSGSYTEAFF | - | - | TRBJ1-1 | TRBV6-5
TGTGCCAGCAGTACAAGAGGATACTCTGGAAACACCATATATTTT | CASSTRGYSGNTIYF | - | - | TRBJ1-3 | TRBV2
TGCAGTGCGACAGGGCGGGAGACCCAGTACTTC | CSATGRETQYF | once | TRBD1 | TRBJ2-5 | TRBV20-1
TGTGCCAGCAGCTACGCTTACCCCAGTCAGCCCCAGCATTTT | CASSYAYPSQPQHF | - | - | TRBJ1-5 | TRBV11-2
TGTGCCAGCTCACCACCTGGAGGGTATGGCACAGATACGCAGTATTTT | CASSPPGGYGTDTQYF | - | - | TRBJ2-3 | TRBV18
TGCAGCGTTGAGGGTGGGGAGGCCTACGAGCAGTACTTC | CSVEGGEAYEQYF | - | - | TRBJ2-7 | TRBV29-1
TGTGCCAGCAGTAACCAGGGGAACACTGAAGCTTTCTTT | CASSNQGNTEAFF | - | - | TRBJ1-1 | TRBV2
TGTGCCAGCTCACGACAGGGGGCCACCGGGGAGCTGTTTTTT | CASSRQGATGELFF | - | TRBD1 | TRBJ2-2 | TRBV18
TGTGCCAGTAGTATAGATCGACAGGCTGGTGGCTACACCTTC | CASSIDRQAGGYTF | - | - | TRBJ1-2 | TRBV19
TGTGCCAGCAGCCAAGATGTCGGGGGGAACTATGGCTACACCTTC | CASSQDVGGNYGYTF | - | - | TRBJ1-2 | TRBV4-2
TGTGCCAGCAGCTTAGCCGGACCGGGACAGGGAAGAGAGACCCAGTACTTC | CASSLAGPGQGRETQYF | - | TRBD1 | TRBJ2-5 | TRBV11-3
TGTGCCAGCAGCTTGGGGACTAGCGGCCTTAATGAGCAGTTCTTC | CASSLGTSGLNEQFF | - | TRBD2 | TRBJ2-1 | TRBV5-8
TGCGCCAGCAACCCTAGTCCGGGACAGGGGTATGGCTACACCTTC | CASNPSPGQGYGYTF | - | TRBD1 | TRBJ1-2 | TRBV5-1
TGTGCCAGTAGGACAGGGGGCTATGGCTACACCTTC | CASRTGGYGYTF | - | TRBD1 | TRBJ1-2 | TRBV19
TGTGCCAGTAGTCCCCACCCTAGCGGGGGCGCCACCTACGAGCAGTACTTC | CASSPHPSGGATYEQYF | - | TRBD2 | TRBJ2-7 | TRBV19
TGCGCCAGCAGCTTGGGCCTACAGGGGGCAGGAAACACCATATATTTT | CASSLGLQGAGNTIYF | - | TRBD1 | TRBJ1-3 | TRBV5-1
TGTGCCAGCAGCTGGGACAGAACTGAAGCTTTCTTT | CASSWDRTEAFF | once | TRBD1 | TRBJ1-1 | TRBV7-2
TGTGCCTGGACCGGGACTCGTACCGGGGAGCTGTTTTTT | CAWTGTRTGELFF | - | - | TRBJ2-2 | TRBV30
TGTGCCAGCAGCGGGGGGACAGGGGAAGGGATCTATGGCGGCTACACCTTC | CASSGGTGEGIYGGYTF | - | TRBD1 | TRBJ1-2 | TRBV7-2